The 27 T cell receptor beta chains below all came from one sample that was sequenced in a study of cytomegalovirus exposure and HLA in healthy donors. Some clones are missing from TCRdb's copy, which holds only in-frame ones; the method was immunoSEQ multiplex PCR. This table has some 170,000 clones, 80% to 90% appearing once. Specimen: PBMCs. The origin of the receptors is a woman younger than 45 in good health and CMV-seronegative.

The chain couples TRBV4-3 to TRBJ2-2, with 7 nucleotides matching TRBD2. The CDR3 runs 14 residues. V was pared by 1 base and J by 4 bases, with 0 bases of the junction left unmatched. The V gene's germline CDR1 is LGHNA and CDR2 YSLEER. CDR3 DNA: TGCGCCAGCAGCCAAGGCGGGAGCACCGGGGAGCTGTTTTTT. Encoded protein: CASSQGGSTGELFF.

This clone was recorded a few times. The chain combines TRBV7-2 with TRBJ2-7; no reliable D call. The germline V and J ends were trimmed by 1 base and 7 bases, with 11 bases remaining between them. The CDR3 length is 13 residues. Germline CDR1 is SGHTA and CDR2 is FQGNSA. CDR3 DNA sequence: TGTGCCAGCAGCTTAGTCCCATACGGGGAGCAGTACTTC. Protein product: CASSLVPYGEQYF.

V gene TRBV15 combines with J gene TRBJ1-3, with D perhaps TRBD1 (6 bases). From germline, CDR1 is LNHNV and CDR2 YYDKDF (reference sequence). CDR3 size: 14 residues. Trimming pared 5 bases from V and 3 bases from J, leaving 11 bases between. The CDR3 protein is CATSERTVGNTIYF. The CDR3 nucleotides read TGTGCCACCAGCGAAAGGACAGTTGGAAACACCATATATTTT.

The chain links TRBV7-9 to TRBJ1-2; D is unresolved. Germline V gene sequence: CDR1 SEHNR, CDR2 FQNEAQ (reference sequence). Trimming shortened V by 7 bases and J by 7 bases, and 16 bases separated the two germline ends. CDR3 length: 13 residues. For the CDR3, the DNA is TGTGCCAGCACCGAAGGGCTCCGTTTTGGCTACACCTTC. Translating it yields CASTEGLRFGYTF.

V usage is TRBV9 and J usage is TRBJ2-7; D may be TRBD1 or TRBD2 (5 bases each). From germline, CDR1 is SGDLS and CDR2 YYNGEE. The germline V and J ends were trimmed by 2 bases and 6 bases, with 15 bases remaining between them. CDR3 length equals 14 residues. The CDR3 spells CASSVNMRGLEQYF. The CDR3 coding sequence is TGTGCCAGCAGCGTTAATATGAGGGGCCTCGAGCAGTACTTC. Complete variable domain (other parts from reference TRBV9 and TRBJ2-7): DSGVTQTPKHLITATGQRVTLRCSPRSGDLSVYWYQQSLDQGLQFLIQYYNGEERAKGNILERFSAQQFPDLHSELNLSSLELGDSALYFCASSVNMRGLEQYFGPGTRLTVT.

This CDR3 is CASSLGEGGTYEQYF. In nucleotides, the CDR3 is TGTGCCAGCAGCTTAGGAGAGGGCGGAACCTACGAGCAGTACTTC. J is TRBJ2-7 and V is TRBV7-6; D is perhaps TRBD2 (5 bases). CDR1 and CDR2 from the germline V gene are SGHVS and FNYEAQ. Trimming left V 1 base short and J 2 bases short, with 12 bases between. The CDR3 is 15 amino acids.

This rearrangement joins TRBV5-6 to TRBJ1-2; D perhaps matches TRBD1 (5 bases). Germline V gene lookup returns CDR1 SGHDT and CDR2 YYEEEE. V lost 1 base, J lost 4 bases, and 20 bases lay in between. This CDR3 spans 17 amino acids. Here the CDR3 reads CASSLSRLRQGGYGYTF. CDR3 nucleotide sequence: TGTGCCAGCAGCTTGAGTCGGTTGCGGCAGGGAGGCTATGGCTACACCTTC.

The chain uses TRBV28 and TRBJ2-5, with D possibly being TRBD2 (7 bases). CDR1 MDHEN and CDR2 SYDVKM come from the germline V gene. The CDR3 has 16 residues. V was pared by 4 bases and J by 5 bases, with 20 bases between. For the CDR3, the DNA is TGTGCCAGCAGTTCCCGAGGGGGAGGGAGGGTGGAGACCCAGTACTTC. As protein: CASSSRGGGRVETQYF.

CDR3 in amino acids: CASSDGTADTQYF. Written as DNA, the CDR3 is TGTGCCAGCAGCGACGGGACAGCGGATACGCAGTATTTT. This chain links TRBV9 with TRBJ2-3, with TRBD1 matching over 7 bases. Germline lookup yields CDR1 SGDLS and CDR2 YYNGEE. The CDR3 extends over 13 amino acids. Germline trimming cut 3 bases from V and 6 bases from J; bases unmatched to any gene: 4.

The chain employs TRBV4-2 and TRBJ1-6, with 7 bases identical to TRBD1. The CDR3 contains 20 residues. V gave up 2 bases and J gave up 0 bases; unmatched junction bases: 13. Germline V gene lookup returns CDR1 LGHNA and CDR2 YNFKEQ. The CDR3 reads CASSQSAAGTEYSYNSPLHF. The CDR3 region has the DNA TGTGCCAGCAGCCAATCCGCGGCCGGGACAGAGTACTCCTATAATTCACCCCTCCACTTT.

This sequence joins TRBV4-1 and TRBJ1-1, with 7 bases identical to TRBD1. Germline CDR1 reads MGHRA; CDR2 reads YSYEKL. CDR3 length: 14 amino acids. The ends lost 3 bases at V and 4 bases at J; junction bases unmatched: 5. CDR3 protein: CASSQQGESTEAFF. The CDR3, as DNA: TGCGCCAGCAGCCAGCAGGGGGAGAGCACTGAAGCTTTCTTT.

The chain recombines TRBV5-5 with TRBJ2-5, with D tentatively TRBD1 (5 bases). The CDR3 spans 14 residues. Trimming took off 5 bases at V and 1 base at J, with 12 bases between the two ends. CDR1 and CDR2 from the germline V gene are SGHKS and YYEKEE (reference sequence). The CDR3 sequence: CASRHQGSQETQYF. The DNA for the CDR3 is TGTGCCAGCAGGCACCAGGGAAGCCAAGAGACCCAGTACTTC.

The rearrangement links TRBV9 to TRBJ2-5, with 11 bases that match TRBD1. CDR3 length: 16 amino acids. Germline trimming cut 2 bases from V and 2 bases from J; bases unmatched to any gene: 5. Germline V gene lookup returns CDR1 SGDLS and CDR2 YYNGEE. CDR3 in amino acids: CASSVRTGGFQETQYF. CDR3 coding DNA: TGTGCCAGCAGCGTTCGGACAGGGGGCTTTCAAGAGACCCAGTACTTC.

The genes are TRBV4-1 and TRBJ1-4; a possible D gene is TRBD1 (5 bases). Germline CDR1 is MGHRA and CDR2 is YSYEKL. V lost 4 bases to trimming and J lost 0 bases, with 9 bases between them. This CDR3 is 15 amino acids long. The CDR3 DNA reads TGCGCCAGCAGCCGGGGGAAACCAACTAATGAAAAACTGTTTTTT. Protein product: CASSRGKPTNEKLFF.

This clone was seen a handful of times. The chain couples TRBV6-6 to TRBJ1-1, with D perhaps TRBD1 (6 bases). The V end lost 7 bases, the J end lost 2 bases, and 17 bases lay between the germline ends. Per germline, CDR1 MNHNY and CDR2 SVGAGI (reference sequence). The CDR3 is 15 amino acids. This chain's CDR3 is CASTATKGHNTEAFF. CDR3 DNA: TGTGCCAGCACTGCTACCAAGGGACATAACACTGAAGCTTTCTTT.

Here the CDR3 reads CASSPTGGSLNEQYF. CDR3 sequence (DNA): TGTGCCAGCAGCCCCACCGGTGGCAGTCTGAACGAGCAGTACTTC. The rearrangement uses TRBV11-3 and TRBJ2-7; no firm D call. Deletions cut 5 bases from V and 5 bases from J, with 19 bases between. Per germline, CDR1 SGHNT and CDR2 YENEEA. This CDR3 has 15 amino acids.

The rearrangement joins TRBV4-3 to TRBJ1-1; D remains unclear. V lost 1 base to trimming and J lost 1 base, with 13 bases between them. Germline lookup yields CDR1 LGHNA and CDR2 YSLEER. The CDR3 contains 16 residues. The CDR3 DNA is TGCGCCAGCAGCCAAGGGTGGAGAGCCAAGAACACTGAAGCTTTCTTT. It translates to CASSQGWRAKNTEAFF.

This clone was observed a handful of times. The genes are TRBV6-6 and TRBJ1-5, with a weak D call TRBD1 (6 bases). Germline CDR1 reads MNHNY; CDR2 reads SVGAGI (reference sequence). V was pared by 8 bases and J by 6 bases, with 14 bases between. This CDR3 has 13 amino acids. For the CDR3, the DNA is TGTGCCAGCTGGGGGCAGGGTGGTCAGCCCCAGCATTTT. Translated: CASWGQGGQPQHF.

The chain carries TRBV18 and TRBJ1-6; D possibly corresponds to TRBD1 (5 bases). V was cut by 1 base and J by 8 bases, with 9 bases left in between. CDR1 is KGHSH and CDR2 is LQKENI in the germline V gene. The CDR3 extends over 14 amino acids. The CDR3 DNA is TGTGCCAGCTCACCACAGGGGTTAGATTCACCCCTCCACTTT. Encoded protein: CASSPQGLDSPLHF.

This chain connects TRBV9 to TRBJ1-2, with D possibly matching TRBD1 (6 bases). The CDR3 has 13 amino acids. Germline loops: CDR1 SGDLS, CDR2 YYNGEE. Trimming stripped 2 bases from V and 4 bases from J, with 9 bases between. The CDR3 sequence is CASSVQGTYGYTF. The CDR3 DNA follows: TGTGCCAGCAGCGTCCAGGGGACCTATGGCTACACCTTC.

This chain links TRBV2 with TRBJ1-2; D unclear. CDR3 length: 14 amino acids. The V gene lost 5 bases and the J gene lost 4 bases, with 14 bases spanning the gap. Germline CDR1 and CDR2: SNHLY and FYNNEI. For the CDR3, the DNA is TGTGCCAGCAGTTCACTGGATAACGGCTATGGCTACACCTTC. It translates to CASSSLDNGYGYTF. Full variable domain (remainder filled in from reference TRBV2 and TRBJ1-2): EPEVTQTPSHQVTQMGQEVILRCVPISNHLYFYWYRQILGQKVEFLVSFYNNEISEKSEIFDDQFSVERPDGSNFTLKIRSTKLEDSAMYFCASSSLDNGYGYTFGSGTRLTVV.

The chain carries TRBV19 and TRBJ2-7; D gene ambiguous. V lost 0 bases, J lost 0 bases, and 6 bases lay in between. The CDR3 has 14 amino acids. Germline loops: CDR1 LNHDA, CDR2 SQIVND (reference sequence). Here the CDR3 DNA reads TGTGCCAGTAGTATAGAGGGTTACTCCTACGAGCAGTACTTC. It codes for CASSIEGYSYEQYF.

The genes are TRBV5-4 and TRBJ2-5; perhaps TRBD2 as D (5 bases). The germline V gene has CDR1 SGHNT and CDR2 YYREEE (reference sequence). V lost 4 bases and J lost 7, with 20 bases in between. The CDR3 is made up of 15 amino acids. CDR3 sequence: CASSLPGKEVGTQYF. The CDR3 nucleotides read TGTGCCAGCAGCCTCCCGGGAAAGGAAGTAGGGACCCAGTACTTC.

This sequence joins TRBV14 and TRBJ2-7; D not certain. Trimming left V 2 bases short and J 4 bases short, with 12 bases between. The CDR3 runs 14 residues. Germline V lookup: CDR1 SGHDN, CDR2 FVKESK. The CDR3 spells CASSQISRGYEQYF. CDR3 nucleotides: TGTGCCAGCAGCCAAATCTCCCGAGGATACGAGCAGTACTTC.

J is TRBJ2-5 and V is TRBV2; 12 bases line up with TRBD1. Germline lookup yields CDR1 SNHLY and CDR2 FYNNEI. The CDR3 extends over 14 amino acids. V gave up 8 bases and J gave up 2 bases; unmatched junction bases: 3. The CDR3 DNA follows: TGTGCCAGCCAGGGACAGGGGGCTCAAGAGACCCAGTACTTC. Translation: CASQGQGAQETQYF.

This CDR3 reads CASSNQETQYF. DNA for the CDR3: TGTGCCAGCAGCAACCAAGAGACCCAGTACTTC. The chain has TRBV13 and TRBJ2-5, with unresolved D. The germline V gene has CDR1 PRHDT and CDR2 FYEKMQ (reference sequence). V lost 5 bases and J 0 bases, leaving 1 base between the germline ends. The CDR3 runs to 11 residues.

For this clone: One junction end does not reproduce the germline sequence, and a read error may be involved. The rearrangement links TRBV2 to TRBJ1-1; D is unclear. This CDR3 comprises 13 residues. Germline V lookup: CDR1 SNHLY, CDR2 FYNNEI. CDR3 region: CASNEAQDPDGFF. In DNA form, the CDR3 reads TGTGCCAGCAATGAAGCTCAGGACCCGGACGGTTTCTTT.